These 28 T cell receptor beta chains share one sample of origin, sequenced in a study of blood T cell repertoires in COVID-19. Measured with immunoSEQ multiplex PCR; TCRdb has only the in-frame clones, and not every one. The sample has some 130,000 clones; 80% to 85% are singletons. Sample: PBMCs or T cells enriched from blood (not recorded which). These receptors were obtained from a man aged 35 to 55 with acute COVID-19.

The chain carries TRBV15 and TRBJ1-1; perhaps TRBD1 as D (6 bases). Trimming stripped 3 bases from V and 5 bases from J, with 16 bases between. Per the germline V gene, CDR1 is LNHNV and CDR2 is YYDKDF (reference sequence). There are 15 residues in the CDR3. CDR3 in amino acids: CATSSHGGAKTEAFF. The CDR3 DNA reads as TGTGCCACCAGCAGTCATGGGGGGGCAAAGACTGAAGCTTTCTTT.

This clone was recorded once. The chain employs TRBV19 and TRBJ1-4; maybe TRBD1 (6 bases). Germline V lookup: CDR1 LNHDA, CDR2 SQIVND (reference sequence). The V end was cut by 7 bases, the J end by 8 bases, with 17 bases between. The CDR3 has 14 amino acids. CDR3 bases: TGTGCCAGTATTTCCGGGACACAGACAGAAAAACTGTTTTTT. Amino acid sequence: CASISGTQTEKLFF. Using reference TRBV19 and TRBJ1-4 for the parts outside the CDR3, the full variable domain is DGGITQSPKYLFRKEGQNVTLSCEQNLNHDAMYWYRQDPGQGLRLIYYSQIVNDFQKGDIAEGYSVSREKKESFPLTVTSAQKNPTAFYLCASISGTQTEKLFFGSGTQLSVL.

The rearrangement uses TRBV9 and TRBJ2-2; possibly TRBD2 for D (5 bases). The V gene lost 4 bases and the J gene lost 6 bases, with 16 bases spanning the gap. CDR3 length equals 15 residues. Germline CDR1 SGDLS, CDR2 YYNGEE. Written as DNA, the CDR3 is TGTGCCAGCAGCCCTACAGCGGCACAAGCCGGGGAGCTGTTTTTT. Its protein is CASSPTAAQAGELFF.

This chain joins TRBV19 and TRBJ2-4, with D maybe TRBD2 (6 bases). V was cut by 6 bases and J by 5 bases, with 11 bases left in between. Germline CDR1 reads LNHDA; CDR2 reads SQIVND (reference sequence). This CDR3 contains 13 residues. The CDR3 sequence is CASRPLAENIQYF. CDR3 sequence (DNA): TGTGCCAGTAGGCCCTTAGCGGAAAACATTCAGTACTTC.

The rearrangement uses TRBV5-1 and TRBJ1-5; D is unresolved. This CDR3 spans 14 amino acids. CDR1 is SGHRS, CDR2 YFSETQ, per germline. Trimming left V 2 bases short and J 5 bases short, with 11 bases between. CDR3 DNA: TGCGCCAGCAGCTTTGACGGGAGGGATCAGCCCCAGCATTTT. Translated: CASSFDGRDQPQHF. Complete variable domain (other parts from reference TRBV5-1 and TRBJ1-5): KAGVTQTPRYLIKTRGQQVTLSCSPISGHRSVSWYQQTPGQGLQFLFEYFSETQRNKGNFPGRFSGRQFSNSRSEMNVSTLELGDSALYLCASSFDGRDQPQHFGDGTRLSIL.

This clone was seen more than once but under ten times. V is TRBV19 and J is TRBJ1-1, with D unclear. V dropped 3 bases and J dropped 7 bases, with 9 bases sitting between them. Germline lookup yields CDR1 LNHDA and CDR2 SQIVND (reference sequence). This CDR3 comprises 12 residues. CDR3 sequence: CASSMPPGEAFF. The CDR3 coding sequence is TGTGCCAGTAGTATGCCTCCCGGTGAAGCTTTCTTT.

The chain carries TRBV6-5 and TRBJ2-7, with TRBD1 matching 8 bases. V lost 7 bases, J lost 4 bases, and 9 bases stayed unmatched. Germline V gene data show CDR1 as MNHEY and CDR2 as SVGAGI. This CDR3 region has 14 residues. The CDR3 region is CASTLDRDHYEQYF. The CDR3 DNA reads TGTGCCAGCACCTTGGACAGGGACCATTACGAGCAGTACTTC.

The rearrangement uses TRBV6-5 and TRBJ2-5; D is unclear. The CDR3 extends over 13 amino acids. In germline, CDR1 is MNHEY, CDR2 SVGAGI. Trimming took 5 bases from V and 4 from J, leaving 11 bases between them. As DNA, the CDR3 is TGTGCCAGCAGTACCTCCCGAGGAGAGACCCAGTACTTC. It yields the protein CASSTSRGETQYF.

The rearrangement joins TRBV7-9 to TRBJ2-2; maybe TRBD1 (6 bases). This CDR3 region has 13 residues. The germline CDR1 and CDR2 sequences are SEHNR and FQNEAQ (reference sequence). V lost 7 bases and J lost 5, with 11 bases in between. The CDR3 sequence: CASTRTATGELFF. For the CDR3, the DNA is TGTGCCAGCACCAGGACAGCTACCGGGGAGCTGTTTTTT.

The V gene is TRBV7-2, the J gene TRBJ1-1, with D hard to call. This CDR3 is built from 14 residues. CDR1 is SGHTA and CDR2 is FQGNSA in the germline V gene. V lost 4 bases to trimming and J lost 0 bases, with 9 bases between them. CDR3 region: CASSSVGLNTEAFF. CDR3 DNA sequence: TGTGCCAGCAGCTCCGTGGGCCTGAACACTGAAGCTTTCTTT.

This clone has only one observation. The J gene is TRBJ2-1, the V gene TRBV29-1; possibly TRBD1 for D (6 bases). Trimming stripped 3 bases from V and 8 bases from J, with 8 bases between. Germline values: CDR1 SQVTM, CDR2 ANQGSEA. The CDR3 consists of 11 residues. CDR3 amino acids: CSVEGTHEQFF. The CDR3 DNA reads as TGCAGCGTTGAGGGGACACATGAGCAGTTCTTC.

The CDR3 loop reads CGAEASVQPQHF. The CDR3 nucleotides are TGTGGGGCAGAAGCATCAGTTCAGCCCCAGCATTTT. This rearrangement joins TRBV10-3 to TRBJ1-5; no definite D call. Germline CDR1 is ENHRY and CDR2 is SYGVKD. This CDR3 has 12 amino acids.

This rearrangement joins TRBV15 to TRBJ1-6; D may be TRBD1 (6 bases). The ends were cut back, 0 bases at V and 7 bases at J, with 10 bases in the middle. The CDR3 contains 15 residues. Germline CDR1 LNHNV, CDR2 YYDKDF (reference sequence). CDR3 region: CATSRDAQGNSPLHF. CDR3 coding DNA: TGTGCCACCAGCAGAGATGCACAGGGAAATTCACCCCTCCACTTT.

The chain combines TRBV7-6 with TRBJ2-1; tentatively, D is TRBD2 (6 bases). CDR1 and CDR2 from the germline V gene are SGHVS and FNYEAQ. The ends were cut back, 5 bases at V and 6 bases at J, with 14 bases in the middle. CDR3 size: 14 residues. This CDR3 reads CASSPPNGGNEQFF. For the CDR3, the DNA is TGTGCCAGCAGCCCCCCGAACGGGGGCAATGAGCAGTTCTTC.

A word on this clone: The same CDR3 can be traced to other DNA sequences in this sample. The rearrangement uses TRBV11-2 and TRBJ1-1; 9 bases agree with TRBD1. The CDR3 loop spans 14 amino acids. V gave up 4 bases and J gave up 5 bases; unmatched junction bases: 5. The germline V gene encodes CDR1 SGHAT and CDR2 FQNNGV. The DNA of the CDR3 is TGTGCCAGCAGCTCCCCGACAGGGGGGACTGAAGCTTTCTTT. This gives the protein CASSSPTGGTEAFF.

The chain has TRBV2 and TRBJ2-3; possibly TRBD1 for D (5 bases). The CDR3 sequence is 14 residues long. Germline V gives CDR1 SNHLY, CDR2 FYNNEI. Trimming stripped 8 bases from V and 4 bases from J, with 16 bases between. Written as DNA, the CDR3 is TGTGCCAGCCTGATAGGGGTCCGCGCAGATACGCAGTATTTT. Protein product: CASLIGVRADTQYF.

The chain carries TRBV28 and TRBJ2-7; D is uncertain. This CDR3 spans 12 amino acids. Trimming took off 3 bases at V and 2 bases at J, with 5 bases between the two ends. CDR1 is MDHEN and CDR2 is SYDVKM in the germline V gene. CDR3 amino acids: CASSFPPYEQYF. The CDR3 nucleotides read TGTGCCAGCAGTTTTCCTCCCTACGAGCAGTACTTC.

The rearrangement links TRBV29-1 to TRBJ1-1; D unclear. Germline V gene lookup returns CDR1 SQVTM and CDR2 ANQGSEA. CDR3 length: 13 residues. The germline V and J ends were trimmed by 7 bases and 2 bases, with 14 bases remaining between them. The CDR3 loop is CSGDTPENTEAFF. The CDR3 DNA reads TGCAGCGGTGATACCCCAGAAAACACTGAAGCTTTCTTT.

J is TRBJ2-1 and V is TRBV28; 9 nucleotides agree with TRBD1. J gave up 4 bases and V 2 bases, and 9 bases lay outside the gene matches. CDR1 MDHEN and CDR2 SYDVKM come from the germline V gene. The CDR3 spans 17 residues. In DNA, the CDR3 is TGTGCCAGCAGTTTAGCCACAGGGGGCGAGGGGTACAATGAGCAGTTCTTC. Amino acids: CASSLATGGEGYNEQFF.

The J gene is TRBJ1-6, the V gene TRBV19; perhaps TRBD1 as D (6 bases). V lost 6 bases and J 7 bases, leaving 22 bases between the germline ends. The CDR3 is 17 amino acids. Germline V gene lookup returns CDR1 LNHDA and CDR2 SQIVND (reference sequence). CDR3 sequence reads: CASSPPSGGADNSPLHF. As DNA, the CDR3 is TGTGCCAGTAGCCCCCCTTCGGGGGGGGCTGACAATTCACCCCTCCACTTT. Full variable domain (remainder filled in from reference TRBV19 and TRBJ1-6): DGGITQSPKYLFRKEGQNVTLSCEQNLNHDAMYWYRQDPGQGLRLIYYSQIVNDFQKGDIAEGYSVSREKKESFPLTVTSAQKNPTAFYLCASSPPSGGADNSPLHFGNGTRLTVT.

The chain couples TRBV14 to TRBJ1-1; the match to TRBD1 covers 7 bases. The CDR3 covers 14 residues. CDR1 is SGHDN and CDR2 is FVKESK in the germline V gene. V was pared by 1 base and J by 4 bases, with 3 bases of the junction left unmatched. The DNA of the CDR3 is TGTGCCAGCAGCCAAGTACAGGGGCTCACTGAAGCTTTCTTT. Encoded protein: CASSQVQGLTEAFF.

The rearrangement joins TRBV28 to TRBJ2-5; the match to TRBD1 covers 8 bases. The CDR3 is made up of 18 amino acids. The ends lost 3 bases at V and 0 bases at J; junction bases unmatched: 12. CDR1 is MDHEN and CDR2 is SYDVKM in the germline V gene. The CDR3 DNA is TGTGCCAGCAGTTTCCTCCTCCTCCCGGGACAGGACCAAGAGACCCAGTACTTC. It is translated as CASSFLLLPGQDQETQYF.

The chain couples TRBV6-4 to TRBJ1-6; 7 positions agree with TRBD1. J was trimmed by 8 bases and V by 6 bases; bases with no gene match: 10. This CDR3 comprises 15 residues. Germline loops: CDR1 MRHNA, CDR2 SNTAGT. The CDR3 DNA reads TGTGCCAGCAGCCCTACCGGGACAGAGGATTCACCCCTCCACTTT. The encoded protein is CASSPTGTEDSPLHF.

V is TRBV19 and J is TRBJ2-3, with D perhaps matching TRBD2 (5 bases). This CDR3 has 15 amino acids. Germline values: CDR1 LNHDA, CDR2 SQIVND (reference sequence). V lost 1 base and J lost 3, with 11 bases in between. CDR3 residues: CASSIGRTGTDTQYF. Here the CDR3 DNA reads TGTGCCAGTAGTATAGGGCGTACGGGAACAGATACGCAGTATTTT.

This rearrangement joins TRBV11-3 to TRBJ2-1; a possible D gene is TRBD1 (5 bases). Germline V gene lookup returns CDR1 SGHNT and CDR2 YENEEA. The CDR3 contains 15 residues. V lost 1 base, J lost 7 bases, and 14 bases lay in between. CDR3 in amino acids: CASSLGYRLGNEQFF. CDR3 bases: TGTGCCAGCAGCTTAGGGTACAGGTTGGGGAATGAGCAGTTCTTC.

The chain has TRBV9 and TRBJ2-1, with D perhaps TRBD2 (6 bases). Germline CDR1 reads SGDLS; CDR2 reads YYNGEE. Trimming took 0 bases from V and 8 from J, leaving 15 bases between them. The CDR3 consists of 15 residues. CDR3 loop: CASSVGDGRSDEQFF. Written as DNA, the CDR3 is TGTGCCAGCAGCGTAGGTGACGGGAGATCCGATGAGCAGTTCTTC. The full variable domain, completed using reference TRBV9 and TRBJ2-1, is DSGVTQTPKHLITATGQRVTLRCSPRSGDLSVYWYQQSLDQGLQFLIQYYNGEERAKGNILERFSAQQFPDLHSELNLSSLELGDSALYFCASSVGDGRSDEQFFGPGTRLTVL.

V gene TRBV28 combines with J gene TRBJ1-6; 7 positions agree with TRBD1. Per the germline V gene, CDR1 is MDHEN and CDR2 is SYDVKM. With 6 bases clipped from V and 2 bases from J, the junction kept 10 bases outside the gene matches. CDR3 length: 17 amino acids. This CDR3 is CASRGLLDRAYNSPLHF. CDR3 bases: TGTGCCAGCAGAGGCCTACTCGACAGGGCCTATAATTCACCCCTCCACTTT.

The V call is TRBV11-2, the J call TRBJ1-1; D unclear. This CDR3 has 13 amino acids. Trimming removed 2 bases at V and 8 bases at J, with 12 bases between. Germline V CDR1 and CDR2: SGHAT, FQNNGV. CDR3 sequence reads: CASSLSLASEAFF. Here the CDR3 DNA reads TGTGCCAGCAGCTTAAGCCTCGCCTCCGAAGCTTTCTTT.